The present entry profiles one T cell receptor (beta chain) with its context. By flow cytometry, patients selected for sequencing had shown an expansion of CD8+CD57+ cells. This sample is drawn from a study of CD8+CD57+ T cells in acquired aplastic anemia. The template for TCR beta VDJ and CDR3 sequence profiling was genomic DNA. Each CDR3 protein is one row after TCRdb ran MiXCR on the reads. Of under 500,000 distinct CDR3 sequences in the sample, under 40% are singletons; the top ten hold roughly 0.89%. Sample: sorted CD4+, CD8+, or CD8+CD57+ T cells (not recorded which) from PBMCs. This receptor was obtained from a human donor with aplastic anemia.

The CDR3: CASSDGPEEETQYF. The CDR3 coding sequence is TGTGCCAGCAGCGACGGGCCAGAAGAGGAGACCCAGTACTTC. V gene TRBV2 combines with J gene TRBJ2-5; no definite D call. The V gene's germline CDR1 is SNHLY and CDR2 FYNNEI. The ends were cut back, 6 bases at V and 5 bases at J, with 16 bases in the middle. This CDR3 contains 14 residues.